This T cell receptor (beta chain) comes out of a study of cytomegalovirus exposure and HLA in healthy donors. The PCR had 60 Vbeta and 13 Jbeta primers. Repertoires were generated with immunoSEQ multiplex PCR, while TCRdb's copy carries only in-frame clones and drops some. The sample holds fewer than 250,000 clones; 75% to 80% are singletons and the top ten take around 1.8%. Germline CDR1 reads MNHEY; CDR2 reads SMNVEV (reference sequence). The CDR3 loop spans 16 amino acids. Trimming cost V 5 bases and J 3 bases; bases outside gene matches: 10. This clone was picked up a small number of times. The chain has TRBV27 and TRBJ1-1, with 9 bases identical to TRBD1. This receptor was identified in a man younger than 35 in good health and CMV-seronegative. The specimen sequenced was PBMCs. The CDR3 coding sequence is TGTGCCAGCAGTCCTCGAGGGACAGGGCTAGACACTGAAGCTTTCTTT. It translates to CASSPRGTGLDTEAFF.